The rows below give T cell receptor beta chains drawn from one sample of a study of somatic mutations in cytotoxic T cells in rheumatoid arthritis. The method was immunoSEQ multiplex PCR; TCRdb's version includes in-frame clones alone and lacks a portion of them. Of about 7,100 clones detected, roughly 78% appear once; the ten largest clones hold approximately 9.9%. The sequenced sample consisted of CD8+ T cells sorted from blood. These receptor sequences come from an adult with rheumatoid arthritis. The CDR3 runs from the conserved cysteine through the conserved F or W. The order of the fields is CDR3 protein, CDR3 DNA, D gene, clone size, J gene, V gene. A D gene is named only where the DNA matches it firmly. Expanded clones get a size class; other rows say once, few or many, or leave the size out.

CSVAGGGGPPSTDTQYF	TGCAGCGTCGCCGGGGGCGGGGGCCCCCCTAGCACAGATACGCAGTATTTT	NA	NA	TRBJ2-3	TRBV29-1
CASSLQAGSMRPQHF	TGTGCCAGCAGCCTTCAAGCCGGGTCCATGCGGCCCCAGCATTTT	NA	NA	TRBJ1-5	TRBV11-2
CASSLQAGSSTDTQYF	TGCGCCAGCAGCTTACAGGCGGGATCTAGCACAGATACGCAGTATTTT	NA	NA	TRBJ2-3	TRBV5-1
CASSEGGPSQETQYF	TGTGCCAGCAGCGAGGGGGGCCCGTCTCAAGAGACCCAGTACTTC	NA	NA	TRBJ2-5	TRBV9
CASSLALAGLPYEQYF	TGCGCCAGCAGCTTGGCACTAGCGGGACTCCCCTACGAGCAGTACTTC	TRBD2	few	TRBJ2-7	TRBV5-1
CASSLEPESSYNEQFF	TGTGCCAGCAGCTTGGAACCGGAGAGCTCCTACAATGAGCAGTTCTTC	NA	NA	TRBJ2-1	TRBV5-4
CASSKQGVEREAFF	TGTGCCAGCAGCAAACAGGGGGTCGAGCGTGAAGCTTTCTTT	TRBD1	NA	TRBJ1-1	TRBV27
CASSADPGDQPQHF	TGTGCCAGCTCCGCAGACCCGGGGGATCAGCCCCAGCATTTT	NA	NA	TRBJ1-5	TRBV18
CASSFRAGNNEQFF	TGTGCCAGCAGCTTCCGAGCGGGGAACAATGAGCAGTTCTTC	TRBD2	once	TRBJ2-1	TRBV5-6
CASSLGDAGELFF	TGTGCCAGCAGCTTGGGGGATGCCGGGGAGCTGTTTTTT	NA	NA	TRBJ2-2	TRBV11-3
CASSVGGSGANVLTF	TGTGCCAGCAGCGTAGGGGGCTCTGGGGCCAACGTCCTGACTTTC	NA	NA	TRBJ2-6	TRBV9
CASSLGTGVGEQYF	TGCGCCAGCAGCTTGGGGACAGGGGTTGGCGAGCAGTACTTC	TRBD1	once	TRBJ2-7	TRBV5-1
CATGTGDLNTEAFF	TGTGCCACAGGGACAGGGGACCTGAACACTGAAGCTTTCTTT	TRBD1	once	TRBJ1-1	TRBV10-3
CASTTGAMGNQPQHF	TGTGCCAGCACTACGGGGGCGATGGGCAATCAGCCCCAGCATTTT	NA	NA	TRBJ1-5	TRBV28
CASSQVGVPETQYF	TGTGCCAGCAGCCAAGTTGGAGTACCAGAGACCCAGTACTTC	NA	NA	TRBJ2-5	TRBV14
CASSLAGQRDSKTQYF	TGTGCCAGCAGTCTCGCGGGACAGCGAGATTCCAAGACCCAGTACTTC	NA	NA	TRBJ2-5	TRBV28
CASRPGTGLTEAFF	TGCGCCAGCAGGCCCGGGACAGGACTCACTGAAGCTTTCTTT	TRBD1	few	TRBJ1-1	TRBV5-1
CASSSQGGIQETQYF	TGCGCCAGCAGCTCCCAAGGAGGGATCCAAGAGACCCAGTACTTC	NA	NA	TRBJ2-5	TRBV5-1
CASSWANSNQPQHF	TGTGCCAGCAGTTGGGCTAATAGCAATCAGCCCCAGCATTTT	NA	NA	TRBJ1-5	TRBV27
CASSIRPGTRRSNEQFF	TGTGCCAGTAGTATTCGACCCGGGACAAGGAGGAGCAATGAGCAGTTCTTC	NA	NA	TRBJ2-1	TRBV19
CASSSGQGAGELFF	TGTGCCAGCAGCTCGGGACAGGGGGCCGGGGAGCTGTTTTTT	TRBD1	NA	TRBJ2-2	TRBV11-3
CASSGAAGGGYEQYF	TGTGCCAGCAGCGGCGCCGCCGGGGGGGGCTACGAGCAGTACTTC	TRBD2	NA	TRBJ2-7	TRBV9
CATRRAGGVTEAFF	TGTGCCACCCGAAGGGCGGGGGGAGTCACTGAAGCTTTCTTT	NA	NA	TRBJ1-1	TRBV19
CASRSGGKYEQYF	TGTGCCAGCAGATCGGGCGGGAAGTACGAGCAGTACTTC	NA	NA	TRBJ2-7	TRBV2
CASYSSRTYGYTF	TGTGCCAGCTACAGTAGCAGAACCTATGGCTACACCTTC	NA	NA	TRBJ1-2	TRBV28
CASSFRGGGTGELFF	TGTGCCAGCAGCTTTAGAGGGGGCGGTACCGGGGAGCTGTTTTTT	TRBD1	NA	TRBJ2-2	TRBV7-2
CASRKQTGSYNEQFF	TGTGCCAGCAGGAAACAGACTGGATCCTACAATGAGCAGTTCTTC	NA	NA	TRBJ2-1	TRBV6-1
CASSVGLAGGRQETQYF	TGTGCCAGCAGCGTGGGACTAGCGGGGGGGCGCCAAGAGACCCAGTACTTC	TRBD2	NA	TRBJ2-5	TRBV9
CASSDMENTEAFF	TGTGCCAGCAGTGATATGGAGAACACTGAAGCTTTCTTT	NA	NA	TRBJ1-1	TRBV6-1
CASGQGNTGELFF	TGCGCCAGCGGACAGGGGAACACCGGGGAGCTGTTTTTT	TRBD1	once	TRBJ2-2	TRBV5-1
CASSPKKGSGTIYF	TGTGCCAGCTCACCTAAGAAGGGCAGCGGAACCATATATTTT	NA	NA	TRBJ1-3	TRBV18
CASSPGQGWDGYTF	TGTGCCAGCTCACCCGGACAGGGGTGGGATGGCTACACCTTC	TRBD1	few	TRBJ1-2	TRBV18
CASAEFGTGSNSPLHF	TGTGCCAGCGCTGAATTCGGGACAGGGTCTAATTCACCCCTCCACTTT	TRBD1	large	TRBJ1-6	TRBV25-1
CASSWGAASSYEQYF	TGTGCCAGCAGCTGGGGGGCGGCTAGCTCCTACGAGCAGTACTTC	NA	NA	TRBJ2-7	TRBV11-2
CASSQDKKGSGNTIYF	TGCGCCAGCAGCCAAGATAAGAAGGGCTCTGGAAACACCATATATTTT	NA	NA	TRBJ1-3	TRBV4-3
CATKDRGDPSTGELFF	TGTGCCACCAAGGACAGGGGGGATCCGAGCACCGGGGAGCTGTTTTTT	TRBD1	NA	TRBJ2-2	TRBV25-1
CASSMMGSAQETQYF	TGTGCCAGCAGCATGATGGGCTCAGCCCAAGAGACCCAGTACTTC	NA	NA	TRBJ2-5	TRBV7-2
CASSLDRGRGEKLFF	TGCGCCAGCAGCTTGGACAGGGGGCGAGGTGAAAAACTGTTTTTT	TRBD1	NA	TRBJ1-4	TRBV5-1
CASSFYGGADHRQFF	TGTGCCAGCAGTTTTTACGGGGGGGCTGACCATCGACAGTTCTTC	TRBD2	NA	TRBJ2-1	TRBV28
CASSPHPGGTYNEQFF	TGTGCCAGCAGTCCCCATCCGGGGGGGACCTACAATGAGCAGTTCTTC	TRBD2	once	TRBJ2-1	TRBV28
CASSKKTGFDEQYF	TGTGCCAGCAGCAAAAAGACAGGGTTCGACGAGCAGTACTTC	TRBD1	NA	TRBJ2-7	TRBV9
CASKFSGSTYNEQFF	TGTGCCAGCAAATTCAGCGGATCCACCTACAATGAGCAGTTCTTC	NA	NA	TRBJ2-1	TRBV6-5
CASSPQGRNSYNEQFF	TGTGCCAGCTCACCCCAGGGACGGAATTCCTACAATGAGCAGTTCTTC	NA	NA	TRBJ2-1	TRBV18
CASRRTSNQPQHF	TGTGCCAGCAGGAGGACAAGCAATCAGCCCCAGCATTTT	NA	NA	TRBJ1-5	TRBV6-5
CASSEVLTREETQYF	TGTGCCAGCAGTGAAGTATTGACTAGGGAAGAGACCCAGTACTTC	NA	NA	TRBJ2-5	TRBV2
CASSYNPGGGPDTQYF	TGTGCCAGCAGCTACAACCCAGGGGGCGGCCCAGATACGCAGTATTTT	TRBD1	NA	TRBJ2-3	TRBV7-9
CASRLGPATNTEAFF	TGTGCCAGCAGGTTGGGTCCGGCTACGAACACTGAAGCTTTCTTT	NA	large	TRBJ1-1	TRBV27
CASSIQGTTEAFF	TGTGCCAGCAGTATACAGGGGACCACTGAAGCTTTCTTT	TRBD1	NA	TRBJ1-1	TRBV27
CASSKGGYEQYF	TGTGCCAGCAGCAAAGGAGGATACGAGCAGTACTTC	NA	NA	TRBJ2-7	TRBV21-1
CASSLASGGLKSYEQYF	TGCGCCAGCAGCTTGGCTAGCGGGGGGCTAAAAAGCTACGAGCAGTACTTC	TRBD2	NA	TRBJ2-7	TRBV5-1